The 28 T cell receptor beta chains below come from one sample, sequenced in a study of blood T cell repertoires in COVID-19. The protocol was immunoSEQ multiplex PCR, while the TCRdb copy is restricted to in-frame clones and leaves out a portion. This sample has some 180,000 clones, with about 88% found just once. Sequencing input: peripheral blood. The receptor set was obtained from a woman aged 80 or over with COVID-19, enrolled during active disease.

This clone was seen more than once but under ten times. V gene TRBV29-1 combines with J gene TRBJ2-1; D remains unclear. Germline V gives CDR1 SQVTM, CDR2 ANQGSEA. This CDR3 comprises 12 residues. The V end was cut by 4 bases, the J end by 0 bases, with 4 bases between. The CDR3 DNA follows: TGCAGCGTTGGCAGCTCCTACAATGAGCAGTTCTTC. Encoded protein: CSVGSSYNEQFF.

The chain combines TRBV9 with TRBJ1-1, with D perhaps matching TRBD1 (5 bases). Trimming took off 0 bases at V and 4 bases at J, with 13 bases between the two ends. Germline assignment: CDR1 SGDLS and CDR2 YYNGEE. The CDR3 loop spans 15 amino acids. The CDR3 region is CASSVGGSVGTEAFF. In DNA, the CDR3 is TGTGCCAGCAGCGTAGGGGGCAGCGTGGGCACTGAAGCTTTCTTT.

This rearrangement joins TRBV5-1 to TRBJ1-1; D may be TRBD1 (5 bases). V gave up 4 bases and J gave up 0 bases, with 10 bases separating them. The CDR3 totals 14 residues. Germline values: CDR1 SGHRS, CDR2 YFSETQ. CDR3 nucleotide sequence: TGCGCCAGCAGCGTAGACAGTATGAACACTGAAGCTTTCTTT. This encodes CASSVDSMNTEAFF.

This chain joins TRBV4-3 and TRBJ2-7; a weak D match, TRBD2 (5 bases). CDR1 LGHNA and CDR2 YSLEER come from the germline V gene. V was trimmed by 0 bases and J by 2 bases, leaving 17 bases between them. This CDR3 spans 17 amino acids. The CDR3 DNA reads as TGCGCCAGCAGCCAAGATATCGGGCTAGCCGCCGCCTACGAGCAGTACTTC. It is translated as CASSQDIGLAAAYEQYF.

This clone was counted a few times. The genes are TRBV3-1 (or the pseudogene TRBV3-2) and TRBJ1-2; 12 nucleotides align to TRBD1. Losses at the gene ends were 0 bases for V and 7 bases for J; bases not matched to a gene: 9. Germline V gene lookup returns CDR1 LGHDT and CDR2 YNNKEL (reference sequence). This CDR3 region has 17 residues. CDR3 sequence (DNA): TGTGCCAGCAGCCAAGATCTGGGACAGGGGGCTTGGAGTGGCTACACCTTC. It codes for CASSQDLGQGAWSGYTF.

This clone turned up a few times. The chain carries TRBV28 and TRBJ1-4; perhaps TRBD1 as D (6 bases). This CDR3 has 13 amino acids. CDR1 is MDHEN, CDR2 SYDVKM, per germline. The V and J ends lost 6 bases and 7 bases respectively, with 12 bases between them. As DNA, the CDR3 is TGTGCCAGCAGCCCAGACAGGATTGAAAAACTGTTTTTT. Its translation: CASSPDRIEKLFF.

The gene calls are TRBV1 and TRBJ1-1; the table names TRBD1, a call not compared with the DNA. TRBV1 is a documented pseudogene. The CDR3 consists of 15 residues. CDR3 in DNA: TGCACCAGCAGCCAACCCCGGACAGTACGCACTGAAGCTTTCTTT. Protein product: CTSSQPRTVRTEAFF.

This clone was seen a single time. V and J are TRBV18 and TRBJ1-1, with D hard to call. V lost 2 bases to trimming and J lost 1 base, with 11 bases between them. The CDR3 runs 15 residues. CDR1 and CDR2 from the germline V gene are KGHSH and LQKENI. CDR3: CASSPTSQKNTEAFF. CDR3 sequence (DNA): TGTGCCAGCTCACCAACCAGTCAGAAGAACACTGAAGCTTTCTTT.

V gene TRBV28 combines with J gene TRBJ1-2, with D unresolved. CDR1 MDHEN and CDR2 SYDVKM come from the germline V gene. Trimming removed 8 bases from V and 0 bases from J, with 7 bases in between. CDR3 length: 12 residues. In DNA, the CDR3 is TGTGCCAGCCGTAGTACTAACTATGGCTACACCTTC. Protein: CASRSTNYGYTF.

The genes are TRBV7-8 and TRBJ2-7; no firm D call. This CDR3 is 14 amino acids long. Per the germline V gene, CDR1 is SGHVS and CDR2 is FQNEAQ. V was shortened by 2 bases and J by 0 bases, with 8 bases between the two germline ends. CDR3 nucleotide sequence: TGTGCCAGCAGCTTATTGTATAGCTCCTACGAGCAGTACTTC. It is translated as CASSLLYSSYEQYF.

V and J are TRBV6-6 and TRBJ1-2; D uncertain. This CDR3 contains 10 residues. The V gene's germline CDR1 is MNHNY and CDR2 SVGAGI (reference sequence). Trimming took 8 bases from V and 5 from J, leaving 6 bases between them. The CDR3 region has the DNA TGTGCCAGCGGCAATTATGGCTACACCTTC. It is translated as CASGNYGYTF.

This clone was counted only a few times. The rearrangement joins TRBV28 to TRBJ1-4; D is uncertain. Per the germline V gene, CDR1 is MDHEN and CDR2 is SYDVKM. The ends were cut back, 1 base at V and 7 bases at J, with 16 bases in the middle. The CDR3 extends over 16 amino acids. The CDR3 DNA sequence: TGTGCCAGCAGTTTATTAGTTCGGGGTACGAGTGAAAAACTGTTTTTT. It is translated as CASSLLVRGTSEKLFF.

This chain joins TRBV2 and TRBJ2-7, with 8 bases that match TRBD2. The CDR3 spans 18 residues. Trimming at V came to 7 bases and at J to 2 bases, leaving 19 bases not matched to a gene. Germline CDR1 and CDR2: SNHLY and FYNNEI. The CDR3 coding sequence is TGTGCCAGCAAAGGTGTGGGACTAGGGTTTCTTCCCCCCTACGAGCAGTACTTC. Protein: CASKGVGLGFLPPYEQYF.

This rearrangement joins TRBV28 to TRBJ2-6, with 11 positions matching TRBD1. J gave up 3 bases and V 5 bases, and 6 bases lay outside the gene matches. Germline V gene lookup returns CDR1 MDHEN and CDR2 SYDVKM. This CDR3 region has 17 residues. The CDR3 DNA sequence: TGTGCCAGCAGTGCAAGGACAGGGGGCGATGGGGCCAACGTCCTGACTTTC. This translates into CASSARTGGDGANVLTF.

The chain joins TRBV9 to TRBJ2-7, with 9 bases matching TRBD1. From germline, CDR1 is SGDLS and CDR2 YYNGEE. V trimming: 0 bases; J trimming: 2 bases; junction bases outside the gene matches: 6. There are 16 residues in the CDR3. The CDR3 coding sequence is TGTGCCAGCAGCGTAGGTGCCGGGACAGGGACCTACGAGCAGTACTTC. Translation gives CASSVGAGTGTYEQYF.

V and J are TRBV28 and TRBJ1-1; D ambiguous. Germline values: CDR1 MDHEN, CDR2 SYDVKM. The CDR3 runs to 11 residues. V was trimmed by 8 bases and J by 1 base, leaving 5 bases between them. Here the CDR3 reads CASGRNTEAFF. The DNA for the CDR3 is TGTGCCAGCGGGCGGAACACTGAAGCTTTCTTT.

This sequence joins TRBV27 and TRBJ2-7; 8 bases are a match to TRBD1. V lost 6 bases and J lost 6; bases outside the gene matches: 7. The CDR3 is 13 residues long. CDR1 and CDR2 from the germline V gene are MNHEY and SMNVEV (reference sequence). The CDR3 region has the DNA TGTGCCAGCAGGCCGACAGGGGCCCTCGAGCAGTACTTC. Residues: CASRPTGALEQYF.

The chain carries TRBV19 and TRBJ1-3, with D uncertain. CDR1 is LNHDA, CDR2 SQIVND, per germline (reference sequence). CDR3 length: 15 amino acids. The V end was cut by 3 bases, the J end by 0 bases, with 9 bases between. CDR3 region: CASSIRQSSGNTIYF. CDR3 nucleotide sequence: TGTGCCAGTAGTATTCGACAAAGCTCTGGAAACACCATATATTTT.

This clone was detected a few times. This chain joins TRBV27 and TRBJ1-5, with 7 bases identical to TRBD1. The CDR3 is 15 amino acids. Germline CDR1 is MNHEY and CDR2 is SMNVEV (reference sequence). V trimming: 3 bases; J trimming: 1 base; junction bases outside the gene matches: 3. CDR3 coding DNA: TGTGCCAGCAGTTTCGAGGGACAGAGCAATCAGCCCCAGCATTTT. This codes for CASSFEGQSNQPQHF.

The V call is TRBV5-4, the J call TRBJ2-3; 8 positions match TRBD2. The germline gives CDR1 SGHNT, CDR2 YYREEE (reference sequence). The CDR3 has 15 amino acids. V lost 3 bases, J lost 1 base, and 4 bases stayed unmatched. Here the CDR3 DNA reads TGTGCCAGCAGCTGGAGCGGGAGAGGCACAGATACGCAGTATTTT. This gives the protein CASSWSGRGTDTQYF.

CDR3 nucleotides: TGTGCCAGCAGGTTGACTAGTGAAAGCTCCTACGAGCAGTACTTC. Translation: CASRLTSESSYEQYF. The chain combines TRBV27 with TRBJ2-7; TRBD2 might be the D (6 bases). The CDR3 extends over 15 amino acids. Germline loops: CDR1 MNHEY, CDR2 SMNVEV (reference sequence). V was trimmed by 6 bases and J by 0 bases, leaving 15 bases between them.

The chain recombines TRBV4-1 with TRBJ2-7, with a possible D match to TRBD2 (6 bases). CDR3 length: 14 amino acids. The germline V gene has CDR1 MGHRA and CDR2 YSYEKL. V was pared by 3 bases and J by 4 bases, with 13 bases between. The CDR3 sequence: CASSQYSGSYEQYF. For the CDR3, the DNA is TGCGCCAGCAGCCAGTATAGCGGATCTTACGAGCAGTACTTC.

The chain uses TRBV11-2 and TRBJ1-1; unclear D gene. V was shortened by 1 base and J by 6 bases, with 15 bases between the two germline ends. This CDR3 is built from 15 residues. CDR1 is SGHAT, CDR2 FQNNGV, per germline. The CDR3 region has the DNA TGTGCCAGCAGCTTAGCTGGGCAGGCTATAGCTGAAGCTTTCTTT. Encoded protein: CASSLAGQAIAEAFF. Complete variable domain (other parts from reference TRBV11-2 and TRBJ1-1): EAGVAQSPRYKIIEKRQSVAFWCNPISGHATLYWYQQILGQGPKLLIQFQNNGVVDDSQLPKDRFSAERLKGVDSTLKIQPAKLEDSAVYLCASSLAGQAIAEAFFGQGTRLTVV.

The chain employs TRBV28 and TRBJ2-1; tentatively, D is TRBD2 (5 bases). Looked up from germline, CDR1 is MDHEN and CDR2 is SYDVKM. Trimming removed 7 bases from V and 7 bases from J, with 14 bases in between. The CDR3 is 13 residues long. The CDR3 nucleotides are TGTGCCAGCACTCCGGGGTGGATGAATGAGCAGTTCTTC. Its protein product is CASTPGWMNEQFF.

V is TRBV6-2 or TRBV6-3 and J is TRBJ1-5; 8 nucleotides agree with TRBD1. CDR3 size: 15 residues. After removal of 5 bases from V and 7 bases from J, the junction contained 10 bases not matched to a gene. Germline V gives CDR1 MNHEY, CDR2 SVGEGT. CDR3 in DNA: TGTGCCAGCAGTCGCGGACAGGGAGGGAACCAGCCCCAGCATTTT. Its protein is CASSRGQGGNQPQHF.

CDR3 region: CASSERSRSRLAGRKTQYF. The DNA for the CDR3 is TGTGCCAGCAGCGAGAGGTCCAGGTCGCGACTAGCGGGACGCAAGACCCAGTACTTC. The chain is built from TRBV21-1 and TRBJ2-5; the table names TRBD2, a call not compared with the DNA. TRBV21-1 is assigned pseudogene status. The CDR3 totals 19 residues.

The rearrangement links TRBV28 to TRBJ2-1; 11 bases agree with TRBD2. The germline gives CDR1 MDHEN, CDR2 SYDVKM. The CDR3 is made up of 16 amino acids. The J segment lost 5 bases and the V segment lost 0 bases, leaving 3 bases of the junction unmatched. CDR3 residues: CASSLWGTSGHNEQFF. The DNA of the CDR3 is TGTGCCAGCAGTTTATGGGGGACTAGCGGACACAATGAGCAGTTCTTC.

This chain's CDR3 is CASSGEAGDTQYF. The CDR3 DNA sequence: TGCGCCAGCAGCGGGGAAGCGGGTGATACGCAGTATTTT. The J gene is TRBJ2-3, the V gene TRBV5-1, with a possible D match to TRBD2 (6 bases). With 4 bases removed from V and 6 bases from J, the gap between germline ends came to 12 bases. The germline gives CDR1 SGHRS, CDR2 YFSETQ. The CDR3 has 13 residues.